These 15 T cell receptor beta chains originate from one sample sequenced in a study of identical twins. Each CDR3 protein is one row after TCRdb ran MiXCR on the 5' RACE reads. Of approximately 620,000 distinct CDR3 sequences listed, over 8.5% are singletons. This sample also belongs to another study, concerning yellow fever vaccine responses in identical twins.

Specimen: PBMCs. All receptors come from a woman between 18 and 29 years old in good health.

A few counts support this clonotype. The CDR3 loop reads CASSLRTGALHF. The CDR3 DNA reads as TGTGCCAGCAGTCTCAGAACAGGGGCCCTCCACTTT. This chain joins TRBV28 and TRBJ1-6; the match to TRBD1 covers 7 bases. This CDR3 contains 12 residues. Trimming at V came to 5 bases and at J to 14 bases, leaving 6 bases not matched to a gene. Germline CDR1 is MDHEN and CDR2 is SYDVKM. Based on the CDR3 plus reference TRBV28 and TRBJ1-6, the full variable domain is DVKVTQSSRYLVKRTGEKVFLECVQDMDHENMFWYRQDPGLGLRLIYFSYDVKMKEKGDIPEGYSVSREKKERFSLILESASTNQTSMYLCASSLRTGALHFGNGTRLTVT.

This clonotype was seen more than once but under ten times. V usage is TRBV20-1 and J usage is TRBJ2-2, with 7 bases identical to TRBD1. The CDR3 loop spans 15 amino acids. The V gene's germline CDR1 is DFQATT and CDR2 SNEGSKA (reference sequence). V dropped 4 bases and J dropped 4; count of bases not matched to a gene: 9. The CDR3 spells CSAIEHGQVTGELFF. CDR3 sequence (DNA): TGCAGTGCTATAGAACACGGACAGGTCACCGGGGAGCTGTTTTTT.

This clonotype has only a few counts. V gene TRBV6-1 combines with J gene TRBJ2-7, with D perhaps TRBD1 (6 bases). Germline CDR1 is MNHNS and CDR2 is SASEGT. The CDR3 has 16 residues. Deletions cut 4 bases from V and 6 bases from J, with 22 bases between. CDR3 nucleotide sequence: TGTGCCAGCAGTGCGATGGAACAGGGTGCTCTACTCGAGCAGTACTTC. It encodes CASSAMEQGALLEQYF.

This clonotype was found a few times. The gene calls are TRBV7-8 and TRBJ2-7; a possible D gene is TRBD1 (5 bases). The CDR3 sequence is 17 residues long. V dropped 5 bases and J dropped 2 bases, with 22 bases sitting between them. Germline-derived CDR1 and CDR2 are SGHVS and FQNEAQ. The DNA for the CDR3 is TGTGCCAGCAGCCGAAGAGAGGTTCAGGGTTCTCCCTACGAGCAGTACTTC. It translates to CASSRREVQGSPYEQYF.

J is TRBJ1-1 and V is TRBV6-1; TRBD1 agrees at 9 bases. Germline V gives CDR1 MNHNS, CDR2 SASEGT. The junction had 9 bases not matched to a gene; V was cut back by 6 bases and J by 7 bases. The CDR3 is 14 amino acids. CDR3: CASSKGTGRDEAFF. The CDR3 bases are TGTGCCAGCAGCAAAGGGACAGGGAGGGATGAAGCTTTCTTT.

This clonotype was detected a few times. The chain employs TRBV5-5 and TRBJ2-1; possible D gene TRBD1, 6 bases. Germline V CDR1 and CDR2: SGHKS, YYEKEE (reference sequence). The V and J ends lost 1 base and 0 bases respectively, with 11 bases between them. CDR3 length: 16 residues. DNA for the CDR3: TGTGCCAGCAGCTTGTTCCCAGGGGACTCCTACAATGAGCAGTTCTTC. This sequence encodes CASSLFPGDSYNEQFF.

This clonotype has just a few counts. The V and J genes are TRBV6-2 or TRBV6-3 and TRBJ2-1, with TRBD2 identical over 11 bases. The germline gives CDR1 MNHEY, CDR2 SVGEGT. This CDR3 comprises 19 residues. With 5 bases clipped from V and 7 bases from J, the junction kept 19 bases outside the gene matches. The CDR3 coding sequence is TGTGCCAGCAGTCCCGCACTAGCGGGAGTTCAAGTTAAAGGGAATGAGCAGTTCTTC. Its translation: CASSPALAGVQVKGNEQFF.

The table lists this clonotype with many counts. The chain uses TRBV6-2 or TRBV6-3 and TRBJ2-1; D remains ambiguous. V was pared by 6 bases and J by 10 bases, with 13 bases between. Germline CDR1 MNHEY, CDR2 SVGEGT. This CDR3 comprises 12 residues. The CDR3 is CASSAAAPEQFF. The CDR3 nucleotides read TGTGCCAGCAGCGCCGCAGCGCCCGAGCAGTTCTTC.

This clonotype came up many times. This CDR3 reads CASRPDRQNTEAFF. The CDR3 DNA follows: TGTGCCAGCAGGCCAGACAGACAGAACACTGAAGCTTTCTTT. The chain uses TRBV6-4 and TRBJ1-1, with D perhaps TRBD1 (5 bases). Trimming took 6 bases from V and 1 from J, leaving 12 bases between them. This CDR3 is 14 amino acids long. Germline lookup yields CDR1 MRHNA and CDR2 SNTAGT.

This clonotype has only a few counts. The chain is built from TRBV5-1 and TRBJ2-1; D call uncertain. Per the germline V gene, CDR1 is SGHRS and CDR2 is YFSETQ. The CDR3 is made up of 16 amino acids. Trimming removed 3 bases at V and 6 bases at J, with 19 bases between. CDR3 in amino acids: CASSSDSSMVVNEQFF. CDR3 bases: TGCGCCAGCAGCTCCGACTCGAGCATGGTCGTCAATGAGCAGTTCTTC.

The table lists this clonotype with many counts. The rearrangement links TRBV4-3 to TRBJ2-7; a weak D match, TRBD1 (7 bases). The CDR3 consists of 16 residues. Trimming stripped 0 bases from V and 5 bases from J, with 17 bases between. Per the germline V gene, CDR1 is LGHNA and CDR2 is YSLEER. The chain's CDR3 is CASSQEEGGGGHEQYF. The CDR3 region has the DNA TGCGCCAGCAGCCAAGAAGAGGGCGGAGGGGGCCACGAGCAGTACTTC.

This clonotype was counted between two and nine times. The V gene is TRBV20-1, the J gene TRBJ1-5, with D maybe TRBD1 (5 bases). The CDR3 is 13 amino acids. CDR1 is DFQATT and CDR2 is SNEGSKA in the germline V gene (reference sequence). V was clipped by 0 bases and J by 9 bases, with 12 bases between them. CDR3 DNA: TGCAGTGCTAGAGAGTCAGCCGGGGGGCCCCAGCATTTT. It translates to CSARESAGGPQHF.

In its sample, this clonotype was seen a few times. This chain uses TRBV29-1 with TRBJ2-3, with 10 bases lining up with TRBD2. The CDR3 is 18 residues long. Germline V gene sequence: CDR1 SQVTM, CDR2 ANQGSEA. V trimming: 3 bases; J trimming: 0 bases; junction bases outside the gene matches: 12. The CDR3 reads CSVDRLRTSGMSTDTQYF. The CDR3 DNA reads as TGCAGCGTTGACCGCCTGAGGACTAGCGGCATGAGCACAGATACGCAGTATTTT.

This clonotype has more than one count but fewer than ten. The chain is built from TRBV6-5 and TRBJ2-3, with D unclear. CDR3 length: 11 amino acids. The germline V and J ends were trimmed by 8 bases and 6 bases, with 9 bases remaining between them. Germline loops: CDR1 MNHEY, CDR2 SVGAGI. This CDR3 is CASRELDTQYF. The CDR3 bases are TGTGCCAGCCGAGAGTTGGATACGCAGTATTTT.

This chain connects TRBV20-1 to TRBJ1-1; the D gene is possibly TRBD1 (6 bases). The germline V gene encodes CDR1 DFQATT and CDR2 SNEGSKA (reference sequence). Trimming removed 4 bases from V and 1 base from J, with 16 bases in between. The length of the CDR3 is 15 residues. The CDR3 loop reads CSAMDRDKGNTEAFF. DNA of the CDR3: TGCAGTGCTATGGACCGGGACAAGGGGAACACTGAAGCTTTCTTT.